This T cell receptor (beta chain) was obtained from a study of blood T cell repertoires in COVID-19. The trim removed 0 bases at V and 5 bases at J, leaving 8 bases unmatched. The CDR3 spans 16 residues. Germline V gene data show CDR1 as SGHNT and CDR2 as YENEEA. This clone was counted a few times. Measured with immunoSEQ multiplex PCR; TCRdb has only the in-frame clones, and not every one. The repertoire has about 98,000 clones, about 81% of them found once; the top ten carry around 4.1%. The TCR sequence derives from a man aged 55-75 years with acute or convalescent COVID-19. The chain combines TRBV11-3 with TRBJ1-1; 8 bases agree with TRBD1. Sample: peripheral blood. Here the CDR3 reads CASSLDDWTGMTEAFF. The CDR3 nucleotides read TGTGCCAGCAGCTTAGATGATTGGACAGGGATGACTGAAGCTTTCTTT.